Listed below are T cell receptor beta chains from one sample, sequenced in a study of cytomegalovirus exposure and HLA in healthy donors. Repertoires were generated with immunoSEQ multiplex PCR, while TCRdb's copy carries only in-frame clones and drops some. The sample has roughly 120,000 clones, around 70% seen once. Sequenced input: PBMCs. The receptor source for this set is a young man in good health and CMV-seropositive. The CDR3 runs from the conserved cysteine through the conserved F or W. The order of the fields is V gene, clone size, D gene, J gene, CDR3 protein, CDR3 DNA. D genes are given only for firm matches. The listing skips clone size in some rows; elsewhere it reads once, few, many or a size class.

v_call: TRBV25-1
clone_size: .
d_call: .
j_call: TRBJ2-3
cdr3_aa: CASSSQTRGAGDTQYF
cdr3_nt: TGTGCCAGCAGTTCCCAGACTCGGGGGGCTGGAGATACGCAGTATTTT

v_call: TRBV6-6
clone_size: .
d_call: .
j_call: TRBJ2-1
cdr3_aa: CASNVGGEQFF
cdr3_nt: TGTGCCAGCAACGTCGGGGGTGAGCAGTTCTTC

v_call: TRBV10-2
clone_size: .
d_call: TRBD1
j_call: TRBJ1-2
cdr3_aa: CASSADRGYGYPF
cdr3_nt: TGCGCCAGCAGTGCGGACAGGGGCTATGGCTACCCCTTC

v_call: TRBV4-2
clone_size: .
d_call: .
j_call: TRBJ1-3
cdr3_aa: CASSQEATNGNTIYF
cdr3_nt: TGTGCCAGCAGCCAAGAGGCCACTAATGGAAACACCATATATTTT

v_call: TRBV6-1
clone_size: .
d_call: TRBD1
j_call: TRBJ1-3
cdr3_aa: CASSEESGFAGGRNTIYF
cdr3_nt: TGTGCCAGCAGTGAAGAGTCTGGTTTTGCAGGGGGCAGAAACACCATATATTTT

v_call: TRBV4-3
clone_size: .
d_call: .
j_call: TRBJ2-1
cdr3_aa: CASSQESTGEQFF
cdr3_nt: TGCGCCAGCAGCCAAGAGTCGACTGGTGAGCAGTTCTTC

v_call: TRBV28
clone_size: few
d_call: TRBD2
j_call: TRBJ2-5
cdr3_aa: CASSLSSGGAKETQYF
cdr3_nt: TGTGCCAGCAGTCTCTCAAGCGGGGGGGCGAAAGAGACCCAGTACTTC

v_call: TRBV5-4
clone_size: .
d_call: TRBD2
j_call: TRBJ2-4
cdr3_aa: CASGSGGNRGDIQYF
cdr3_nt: TGTGCCAGCGGATCCGGTGGCAACCGGGGGGACATTCAGTACTTC

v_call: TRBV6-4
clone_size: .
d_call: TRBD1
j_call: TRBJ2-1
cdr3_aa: CASSTGTGGGGGRVYNEQFF
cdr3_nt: TGTGCCAGCAGTACCGGGACAGGGGGCGGGGGAGGCCGGGTATACAATGAGCAGTTCTTC

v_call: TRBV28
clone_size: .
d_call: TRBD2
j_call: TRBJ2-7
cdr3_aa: CASSPHPGLAGAYEQYF
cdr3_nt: TGTGCCAGCAGTCCACACCCGGGACTAGCGGGGGCCTACGAGCAGTACTTC

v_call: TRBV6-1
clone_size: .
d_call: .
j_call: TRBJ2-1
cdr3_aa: CASRGDNLNNEQFF
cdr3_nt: TGTGCCAGTAGAGGGGACAATTTAAACAATGAGCAGTTCTTC

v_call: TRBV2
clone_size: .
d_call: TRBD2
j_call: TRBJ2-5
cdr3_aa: CASITGGWKETQYF
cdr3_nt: TGTGCCAGCATTACGGGGGGGTGGAAGGAGACCCAGTACTTC

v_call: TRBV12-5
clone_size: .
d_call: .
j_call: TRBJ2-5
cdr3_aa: CASGSGMEETQYF
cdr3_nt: TGTGCTAGTGGGTCGGGGATGGAAGAGACCCAGTACTTC

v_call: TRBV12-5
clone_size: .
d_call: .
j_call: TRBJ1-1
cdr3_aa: CASGLRLNTEAFF
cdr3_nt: TGTGCTAGTGGCTTACGGTTGAACACTGAAGCTTTCTTT

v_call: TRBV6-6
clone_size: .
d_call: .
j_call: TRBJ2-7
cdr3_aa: CASSPTLRGNYEQYF
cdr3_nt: TGTGCCAGCAGCCCAACGCTTCGGGGAAACTACGAGCAGTACTTC

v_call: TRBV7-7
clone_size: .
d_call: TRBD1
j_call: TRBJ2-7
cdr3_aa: CASSLSGGHEQYF
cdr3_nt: TGTGCCAGCAGCTTATCAGGGGGCCACGAGCAGTACTTC

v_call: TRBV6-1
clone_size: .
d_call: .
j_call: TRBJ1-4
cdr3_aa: CASSSRETTNEKLFF
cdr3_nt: TGTGCCAGCAGTTCCCGGGAGACAACTAATGAAAAACTGTTTTTT

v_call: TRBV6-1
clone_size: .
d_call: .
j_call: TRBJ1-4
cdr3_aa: CASSEIPPGSNEKLFF
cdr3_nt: TGTGCCAGCAGTGAGATTCCCCCGGGATCTAATGAAAAACTGTTTTTT

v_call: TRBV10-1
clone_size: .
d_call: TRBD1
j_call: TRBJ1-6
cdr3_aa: CASMGTVGSSYNSPLHF
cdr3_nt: TGCGCCAGCATGGGGACAGTGGGGAGCTCCTATAATTCACCCCTCCACTTT

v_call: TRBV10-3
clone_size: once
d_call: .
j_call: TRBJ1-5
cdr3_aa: CAISEISTSQPQHF
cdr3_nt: TGTGCCATCAGTGAAATATCGACTTCCCAGCCCCAGCATTTT

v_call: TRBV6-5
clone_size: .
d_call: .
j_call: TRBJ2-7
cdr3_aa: CASRRGSSTYEQYF
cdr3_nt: TGTGCCAGCCGGCGCGGATCATCCACCTACGAGCAGTACTTC

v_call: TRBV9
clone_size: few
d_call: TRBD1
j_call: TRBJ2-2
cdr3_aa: CASSVGQGVGTGELFF
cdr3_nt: TGTGCCAGCAGCGTAGGGCAGGGGGTTGGCACCGGGGAGCTGTTTTTT

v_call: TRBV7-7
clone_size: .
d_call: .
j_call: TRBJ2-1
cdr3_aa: CASSLVQAPHSEQFF
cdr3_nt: TGTGCCAGCAGCTTGGTACAAGCTCCCCACAGTGAGCAGTTCTTC

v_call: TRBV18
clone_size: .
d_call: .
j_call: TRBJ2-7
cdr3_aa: CASSPPFNYEQYF
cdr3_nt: TGTGCCAGCTCACCACCTTTTAACTACGAGCAGTACTTC

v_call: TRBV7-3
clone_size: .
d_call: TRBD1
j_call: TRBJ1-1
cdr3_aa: CASSRTGNTEAFF
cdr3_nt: TGTGCCAGCAGCAGGACAGGGAACACTGAAGCTTTCTTT

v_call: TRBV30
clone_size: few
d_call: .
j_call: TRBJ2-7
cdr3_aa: CAWSVNRVLNEQYF
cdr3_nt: TGTGCCTGGAGTGTAAACAGGGTTTTGAACGAGCAGTACTTC

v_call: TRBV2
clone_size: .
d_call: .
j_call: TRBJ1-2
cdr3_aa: CASSVGTRGGYGYPF
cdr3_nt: TGTGCCAGCAGTGTCGGTACCCGAGGAGGCTATGGCTACCCCTTC